The 9 T cell receptor beta chains below all came from one sample that was sequenced in a study of CD8 T cells in ankylosing spondylitis. TCRdb called the 5' RACE reads again in MiXCR, with one record for every CDR3 protein. The data contain 180,000 or so distinct CDR3 sequences, roughly 11% of them singletons. Sequencing was done on a sample of blood, either unsorted or a sorted T cell fraction (not recorded which). The receptors originated from a male donor with ankylosing spondylitis or in good health (not recorded which).

This clonotype came up many times. This sequence joins TRBV5-1 and TRBJ2-2, with D possibly being TRBD1 (6 bases). V was pared by 7 bases and J by 1 base, with 14 bases between. CDR1 and CDR2 from the germline V gene are SGHRS and YFSETQ. This CDR3 comprises 15 residues. The CDR3 DNA reads as TGCGCCAGCTATGCAGAGACAGGGAACACCGGGGAGCTGTTTTTT. Its translation: CASYAETGNTGELFF. The full variable domain, its missing parts supplied by reference TRBV5-1 and TRBJ2-2, is KAGVTQTPRYLIKTRGQQVTLSCSPISGHRSVSWYQQTPGQGLQFLFEYFSETQRNKGNFPGRFSGRQFSNSRSEMNVSTLELGDSALYLCASYAETGNTGELFFGEGSRLTVL.

This clonotype was counted ten times or more. The J gene is TRBJ2-5, the V gene TRBV10-3; D perhaps matches TRBD2 (5 bases). Germline V lookup: CDR1 ENHRY, CDR2 SYGVKD. Trimming took 3 bases from V and 3 from J, leaving 8 bases between them. CDR3 length equals 13 residues. The CDR3 reads CAISDYGEETQYF. The CDR3 DNA follows: TGTGCCATCAGTGACTACGGGGAAGAGACCCAGTACTTC.

This clonotype has more than one count but fewer than ten. The chain joins TRBV7-2 to TRBJ2-3; D gene unclear. Trimming cost V 7 bases and J 3 bases, with 17 bases left between them. CDR3 length: 15 amino acids. Looked up from germline, CDR1 is SGHTA and CDR2 is FQGNSA. DNA of the CDR3: TGTGCCAGCACGGCAGTGGCTAGTCGGACAGATACGCAGTATTTT. Protein sequence: CASTAVASRTDTQYF.

This clonotype appeared many times. The rearrangement uses TRBV29-1 and TRBJ1-6; a weak D match, TRBD1 (5 bases). V dropped 4 bases and J dropped 3 bases, with 7 bases sitting between them. Germline V gives CDR1 SQVTM, CDR2 ANQGSEA. The CDR3 is 13 residues long. The CDR3 sequence: CSVGGSYNSPLHF. The CDR3 DNA follows: TGCAGCGTTGGGGGGAGCTATAATTCACCCCTCCACTTT.

The chain combines TRBV10-2 with TRBJ2-1, with a tentative D call TRBD2 (5 bases). Germline CDR1 is WSHSY and CDR2 is SAAADI. The ends were cut back, 8 bases at V and 12 bases at J, with 26 bases in the middle. The length of the CDR3 is 15 residues. CDR3 nucleotide sequence: TGCGCCAGCTTGCCTGGGAGAGGTATCCCCACGGGGCAGTTCTTC. Translated: CASLPGRGIPTGQFF.

This clonotype has a count of ten or more. This chain connects TRBV12-3 or TRBV12-4 to TRBJ1-3, with TRBD1 identical over 8 bases. The CDR3 is 14 residues long. Unmatched junction bases numbered 6, after V lost 4 bases and J lost 7 bases. CDR3 amino acids: CASSSDRVINTIYF. Written as DNA, the CDR3 is TGTGCCAGCAGTTCGGACAGGGTGATTAACACCATATATTTT.

This clonotype was detected many times. The chain links TRBV7-8 to TRBJ2-7; D unclear. This CDR3 has 12 amino acids. Germline loops: CDR1 SGHVS, CDR2 FQNEAQ. V shed 5 bases and J shed 0 bases, with 5 bases lying between them. The CDR3 sequence: CASSHSSYEQYF. The CDR3 DNA reads TGTGCCAGCAGCCACAGCTCCTACGAGCAGTACTTC.

At least ten counts were recorded for this clonotype. The CDR3 reads CASSQSIGSSYEQYF. The CDR3, as DNA: TGCGCCAGCAGCCAGTCCATCGGGTCCTCCTACGAGCAGTACTTC. The V and J genes are TRBV4-3 and TRBJ2-7; no clear D. Trimming left V 3 bases short and J 0 bases short, with 12 bases between. Germline V gene sequence: CDR1 LGHNA, CDR2 YSLEER. CDR3 size: 15 residues.

The chain combines TRBV30 with TRBJ1-5; no definite D call. The CDR3 runs to 14 residues. Germline CDR1 reads GTSNPN; CDR2 reads SVGIG (reference sequence). Trimming took off 1 base at V and 2 bases at J, with 9 bases between the two ends. This chain's CDR3 is CAWSAAARNQPQHF. The CDR3 nucleotides read TGTGCCTGGAGTGCGGCCGCCCGCAATCAGCCCCAGCATTTT.